These 11 T cell receptor beta chains were all obtained from the same sample, sequenced in a study of cytomegalovirus exposure and HLA in healthy donors. PCR involved 60 Vbeta and 13 Jbeta primers. Profiling relied on immunoSEQ multiplex PCR, and the TCRdb table lists in-frame clones only, not all of them. The sample holds 130,000 to 150,000 clones, roughly 78% seen once. Sequencing was carried out using PBMCs. Receptors were obtained from a female donor in good health and CMV-seronegative.

J is TRBJ2-1 and V is TRBV5-1; D is perhaps TRBD2 (5 bases). Germline V CDR1 and CDR2: SGHRS, YFSETQ. The V end was cut by 3 bases, the J end by 7 bases, with 14 bases between. The CDR3 is 14 residues long. CDR3 sequence: CASSSVLAGNEQFF. The CDR3 coding sequence is TGCGCCAGCAGCTCGGTTTTGGCGGGTAATGAGCAGTTCTTC.

This clone was counted a single time. The rearrangement uses TRBV28 and TRBJ1-2, with 7 bases aligning to TRBD1. CDR3 length equals 13 residues. Germline assignment: CDR1 MDHEN and CDR2 SYDVKM. V shed 6 bases, J shed 4 bases, and the junction held 5 bases outside the gene matches. This CDR3 reads CASRTGALYGYTF. In DNA, the CDR3 is TGTGCCAGCAGAACAGGGGCCCTCTATGGCTACACCTTC.

The genes are TRBV9 and TRBJ2-7; weak D call: TRBD2 (7 bases). V lost 0 bases and J lost 5, with 18 bases in between. The CDR3 totals 16 residues. Germline CDR1 reads SGDLS; CDR2 reads YYNGEE. In DNA, the CDR3 is TGTGCCAGCAGCGTAGCCCCCGTGGGGGGGCAGGACGAGCAGTACTTC. Protein sequence: CASSVAPVGGQDEQYF.

The chain uses TRBV5-1 and TRBJ2-1; 9 positions agree with TRBD1. This CDR3 has 15 residues. CDR1 is SGHRS, CDR2 YFSETQ, per germline. Germline trimming cut 0 bases from V and 3 bases from J; bases unmatched to any gene: 1. Here the CDR3 DNA reads TGCGCCAGCAGCTTGGGACAGGGGGTCTACAATGAGCAGTTCTTC. This translates into CASSLGQGVYNEQFF.

The chain links TRBV28 to TRBJ1-1; D possibly corresponds to TRBD1 (5 bases). This CDR3 contains 15 residues. Trimming shortened V by 4 bases and J by 1 base, and 13 bases separated the two germline ends. Per germline, CDR1 MDHEN and CDR2 SYDVKM. CDR3 sequence reads: CASSSEQDRNTEAFF. CDR3 nucleotide sequence: TGTGCCAGCAGTTCGGAACAGGACCGGAACACTGAAGCTTTCTTT.

In this sample, this clone turned up a few times. The same CDR3 can be traced to other DNA sequences in this sample. The chain carries TRBV14 and TRBJ1-2; D ambiguous. V lost 4 bases to trimming and J lost 3 bases, with 15 bases between them. CDR1 SGHDN and CDR2 FVKESK come from the germline V gene. The CDR3 has 15 residues. CDR3 DNA sequence: TGTGCCAGCAGCCCTGGCAACGAGCGATACTATGGCTACACCTTC. It is translated as CASSPGNERYYGYTF. Combining the CDR3 with reference TRBV14 and TRBJ1-2 gives the whole variable domain EAGVTQFPSHSVIEKGQTVTLRCDPISGHDNLYWYRRVMGKEIKFLLHFVKESKQDESGMPNNRFLAERTGGTYSTLKVQPAELEDSGVYFCASSPGNERYYGYTFGSGTRLTVV.

The chain is built from TRBV4-3 and TRBJ2-7, with 7 nucleotides matching TRBD2. V dropped 0 bases and J dropped 4; count of bases not matched to a gene: 18. CDR3 length equals 19 residues. Germline V gene lookup returns CDR1 LGHNA and CDR2 YSLEER. CDR3 DNA sequence: TGCGCCAGCAGCCAAGAGAGTCTTCCGGCTGGCGGGGGATTATACGAGCAGTACTTC. It specifies CASSQESLPAGGGLYEQYF.

This clone showed up just once. The gene calls are TRBV19 and TRBJ2-1; 8 bases agree with TRBD2. The length of the CDR3 is 14 residues. Germline trimming cut 5 bases from V and 4 bases from J; bases unmatched to any gene: 4. Germline V gene lookup returns CDR1 LNHDA and CDR2 SQIVND (reference sequence). CDR3 amino acids: CASSVLAEYNEQFF. The CDR3 region has the DNA TGTGCCAGTAGTGTACTAGCGGAGTACAATGAGCAGTTCTTC. Full variable domain (missing parts from reference TRBV19 and TRBJ2-1): DGGITQSPKYLFRKEGQNVTLSCEQNLNHDAMYWYRQDPGQGLRLIYYSQIVNDFQKGDIAEGYSVSREKKESFPLTVTSAQKNPTAFYLCASSVLAEYNEQFFGPGTRLTVL.

This clone was counted a single time. This sequence joins TRBV7-2 and TRBJ1-2, with D perhaps matching TRBD1 (5 bases). The CDR3 is 15 residues long. V was cut by 3 bases and J by 3 bases, with 14 bases left in between. The germline CDR1 and CDR2 sequences are SGHTA and FQGNSA. The chain's CDR3 is CASSFQASRDYGYTF. The CDR3 nucleotides are TGTGCCAGCAGCTTTCAAGCATCCAGGGACTATGGCTACACCTTC. Using reference TRBV7-2 and TRBJ1-2 for the parts outside the CDR3, the full variable domain is GAGVSQSPSNKVTEKGKDVELRCDPISGHTALYWYRQSLGQGLEFLIYFQGNSAPDKSGLPSDRFSAERTGGSVSTLTIQRTQQEDSAVYLCASSFQASRDYGYTFGSGTRLTVV.

This clone was found once. Other DNA sequences within the sample encode an identical CDR3. This sequence joins TRBV4-1 and TRBJ2-7; 7 bases are a match to TRBD1. Germline V gives CDR1 MGHRA, CDR2 YSYEKL. V lost 1 base to trimming and J lost 1 base; unmatched junction nucleotides: 7. The length of the CDR3 is 16 residues. The CDR3, as DNA: TGCGCCAGCAGCCAAGGACCTGACAGGGTATCCTACGAGCAGTACTTC. The encoded protein is CASSQGPDRVSYEQYF.

On this clone itself: One end of the junction fails to match germline, which may point to a read error. V and J are TRBV6-5 and TRBJ1-2; perhaps TRBD1 as D (5 bases). Germline CDR1 is MNHEY and CDR2 is SVGAGI. The CDR3 runs to 15 residues. As DNA, the CDR3 is TGTGCCAGCAGTTACAGCCAGGGAGGATGGGATGGCTACCCCTTC. Encoded protein: CASSYSQGGWDGYPF.